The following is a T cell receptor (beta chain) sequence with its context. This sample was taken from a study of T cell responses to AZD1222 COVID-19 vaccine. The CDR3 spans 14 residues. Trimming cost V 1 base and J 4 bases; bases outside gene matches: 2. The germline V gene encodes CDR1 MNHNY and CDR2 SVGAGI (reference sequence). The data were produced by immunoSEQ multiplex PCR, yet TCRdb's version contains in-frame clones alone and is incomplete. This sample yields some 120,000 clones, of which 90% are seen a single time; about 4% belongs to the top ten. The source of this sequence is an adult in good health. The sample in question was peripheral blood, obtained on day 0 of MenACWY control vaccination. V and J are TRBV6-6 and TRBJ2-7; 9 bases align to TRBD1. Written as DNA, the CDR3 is TGTGCCAGCAGTTACTTGGACAGGGGTTACGAGCAGTACTTC. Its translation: CASSYLDRGYEQYF.